This T cell receptor beta chain was identified during a study of preoperative IRX-2 immunotherapy in early breast cancer. The CDR3 length is 15 residues. Germline V gives CDR1 MNHGY, CDR2 SAAAGT. V dropped 5 bases and J dropped 5; count of bases not matched to a gene: 9. The table lists this clone with a few counts. Treatment of the sample: preoperative locoregional IRX-2 cytokine immunotherapy. Samples came from a phase Ib trial of preoperative locoregional IRX-2 cytokine immunotherapy. Clones were read by immunoSEQ multiplex PCR, and TCRdb kept only the in-frame ones, dropping some. The sample records tens of thousands of clones, around 72% being singletons.

This TCR came from a human donor with breast cancer. Specimen: lymph node tissue, collected after IRX-2 immunotherapy. V usage is TRBV6-8 and J usage is TRBJ2-5, with 9 nucleotides matching TRBD1. CDR3 nucleotides: TGTGCCAGCAGTGTACAACAGGGGGCGCGGGAGACCCAGTACTTC. This codes for CASSVQQGARETQYF.